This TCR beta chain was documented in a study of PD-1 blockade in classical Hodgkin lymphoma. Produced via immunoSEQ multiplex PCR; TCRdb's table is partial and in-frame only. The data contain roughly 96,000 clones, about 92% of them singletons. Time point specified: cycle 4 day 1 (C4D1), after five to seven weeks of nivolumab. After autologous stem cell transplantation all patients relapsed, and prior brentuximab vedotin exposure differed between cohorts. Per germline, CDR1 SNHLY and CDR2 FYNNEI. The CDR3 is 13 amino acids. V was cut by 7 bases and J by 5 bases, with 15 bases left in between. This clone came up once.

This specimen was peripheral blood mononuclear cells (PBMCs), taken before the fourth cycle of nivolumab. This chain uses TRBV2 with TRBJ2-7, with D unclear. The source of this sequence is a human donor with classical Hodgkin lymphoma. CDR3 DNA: TGTGCCAGCACTTTCCAACCCCCAGACGAGCAGTACTTC. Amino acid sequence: CASTFQPPDEQYF.